These T cell receptor beta chains were read from a single sample in a study of OX40 agonist ivuxolimab in advanced cancers. TCRdb's copy holds only in-frame clones and misses some; the assay was immunoSEQ multiplex PCR. The data show fewer than 60,000 clones, 80% seen once. This specimen was CD4+ or CD8+ T cells sorted from blood, taken in a trial of the OX40 agonist ivuxolimab. These receptors were obtained from an adult with an advanced solid tumor such as melanoma, head and neck, liver or kidney cancer. Each CDR3 is given with its conserved first and last residue. The order of the fields is CDR3 protein, V gene.

CDR3: CASSPGGTGAGANVLTF
V: TRBV5-4

CDR3: CASSPSAGGVQEQFF
V: TRBV5-1

CDR3: CASSFISGRGTDTQYF
V: TRBV28

CDR3: CASSPQGREQYF
V: TRBV19

CDR3: CASSKDRVKGTDTQYF
V: TRBV18

CDR3: CASTAGLAGGELFF
V: TRBV2

CDR3: CASSFWGGGETQYF
V: TRBV28

CDR3: CASSFGPLATNEKLFF
V: TRBV5-1

CDR3: CASSTQGTNEKLFF
V: TRBV2

CDR3: CAWSGNGRNTEAFF
V: TRBV30

CDR3: CASSLVTAWGYSYEQYF
V: TRBV7-8

CDR3: CASSVGSPGSEAFF
V: TRBV5-1

CDR3: CASSLPQGSLNTEAFF
V: TRBV5-8